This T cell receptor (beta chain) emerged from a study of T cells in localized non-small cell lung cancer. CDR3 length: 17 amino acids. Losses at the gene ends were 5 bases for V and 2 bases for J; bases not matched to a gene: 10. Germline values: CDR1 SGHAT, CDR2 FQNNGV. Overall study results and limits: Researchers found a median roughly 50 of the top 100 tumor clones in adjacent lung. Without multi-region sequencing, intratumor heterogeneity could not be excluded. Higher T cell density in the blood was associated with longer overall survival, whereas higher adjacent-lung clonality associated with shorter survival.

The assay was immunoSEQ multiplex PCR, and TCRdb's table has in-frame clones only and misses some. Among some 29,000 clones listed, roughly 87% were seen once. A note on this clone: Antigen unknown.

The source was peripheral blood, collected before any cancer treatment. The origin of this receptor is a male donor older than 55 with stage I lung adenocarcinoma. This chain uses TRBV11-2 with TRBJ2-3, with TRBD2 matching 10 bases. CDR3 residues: CASSKSASGGPTDTQYF. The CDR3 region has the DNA TGTGCCAGCAGCAAAAGTGCTAGCGGGGGCCCCACAGATACGCAGTATTTT.